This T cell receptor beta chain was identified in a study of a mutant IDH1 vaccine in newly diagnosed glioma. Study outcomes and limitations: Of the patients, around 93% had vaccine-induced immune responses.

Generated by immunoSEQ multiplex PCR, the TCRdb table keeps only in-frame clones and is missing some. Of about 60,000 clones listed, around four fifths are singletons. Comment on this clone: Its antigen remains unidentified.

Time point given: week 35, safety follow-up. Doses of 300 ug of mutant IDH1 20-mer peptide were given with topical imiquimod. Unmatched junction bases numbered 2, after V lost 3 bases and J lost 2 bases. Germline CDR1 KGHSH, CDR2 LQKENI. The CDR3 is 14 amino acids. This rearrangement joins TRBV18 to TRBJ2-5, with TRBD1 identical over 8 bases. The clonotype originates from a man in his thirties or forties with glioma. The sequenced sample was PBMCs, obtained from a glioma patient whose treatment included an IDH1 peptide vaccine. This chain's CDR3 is CASSPHRGQETQYF. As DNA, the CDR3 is TGTGCCAGCTCACCGCACAGGGGGCAAGAGACCCAGTACTTC.